This entry lists 4 T cell receptor beta chains sequenced from one sample in a study of blood T cell repertoires in COVID-19. The table came from immunoSEQ multiplex PCR; TCRdb's copy has only in-frame clones and leaves some out. The sample has about 410,000 clones, approximately 90% seen once. The sequenced material came from peripheral blood. The receptors were gathered from a woman aged 40-49 years with COVID-19, enrolled during active disease.

In this sample, this clone turned up once. The V gene is TRBV6-2 or TRBV6-3, the J gene TRBJ2-4; 9 nucleotides match TRBD1. J lost 7 bases, V lost 5 bases, and 3 bases had no gene match. CDR1 MNHEY and CDR2 SVGEGT come from the germline V gene. The CDR3 extends over 13 amino acids. CDR3 sequence reads: CASSRTGVNIQYF. In nucleotides, the CDR3 is TGTGCCAGCAGTCGGACAGGGGTTAACATTCAGTACTTC.

As DNA, the CDR3 is TGTGCCAGCACCCTTAGCGGAGGAAGCGAGCAGTACTTC. Amino acids: CASTLSGGSEQYF. The genes are TRBV12-3 or TRBV12-4 and TRBJ2-7; TRBD2 is a possible D gene (6 bases). The CDR3 has 13 residues. V lost 7 bases, J lost 6 bases, and 16 bases lay in between.

The rearrangement uses TRBV18 and TRBJ1-6; D unclear. Germline CDR1 is KGHSH and CDR2 is LQKENI. The CDR3 length is 14 residues. With 2 bases removed from V and 7 bases from J, the gap between germline ends came to 9 bases. In DNA form, the CDR3 reads TGTGCCAGCTCACCATTAGAAGCGAATTCACCCCTCCACTTT. Its protein is CASSPLEANSPLHF.

V usage is TRBV30 and J usage is TRBJ1-1, with a weak D call TRBD1 (6 bases). In germline, CDR1 is GTSNPN, CDR2 SVGIG (reference sequence). The germline V and J ends were trimmed by 5 bases and 5 bases, with 12 bases remaining between them. The CDR3 has 12 amino acids. DNA of the CDR3: TGTGCCTGGGGGGGGGCGCGGACTGAAGCTTTCTTT. It translates to CAWGGARTEAFF.